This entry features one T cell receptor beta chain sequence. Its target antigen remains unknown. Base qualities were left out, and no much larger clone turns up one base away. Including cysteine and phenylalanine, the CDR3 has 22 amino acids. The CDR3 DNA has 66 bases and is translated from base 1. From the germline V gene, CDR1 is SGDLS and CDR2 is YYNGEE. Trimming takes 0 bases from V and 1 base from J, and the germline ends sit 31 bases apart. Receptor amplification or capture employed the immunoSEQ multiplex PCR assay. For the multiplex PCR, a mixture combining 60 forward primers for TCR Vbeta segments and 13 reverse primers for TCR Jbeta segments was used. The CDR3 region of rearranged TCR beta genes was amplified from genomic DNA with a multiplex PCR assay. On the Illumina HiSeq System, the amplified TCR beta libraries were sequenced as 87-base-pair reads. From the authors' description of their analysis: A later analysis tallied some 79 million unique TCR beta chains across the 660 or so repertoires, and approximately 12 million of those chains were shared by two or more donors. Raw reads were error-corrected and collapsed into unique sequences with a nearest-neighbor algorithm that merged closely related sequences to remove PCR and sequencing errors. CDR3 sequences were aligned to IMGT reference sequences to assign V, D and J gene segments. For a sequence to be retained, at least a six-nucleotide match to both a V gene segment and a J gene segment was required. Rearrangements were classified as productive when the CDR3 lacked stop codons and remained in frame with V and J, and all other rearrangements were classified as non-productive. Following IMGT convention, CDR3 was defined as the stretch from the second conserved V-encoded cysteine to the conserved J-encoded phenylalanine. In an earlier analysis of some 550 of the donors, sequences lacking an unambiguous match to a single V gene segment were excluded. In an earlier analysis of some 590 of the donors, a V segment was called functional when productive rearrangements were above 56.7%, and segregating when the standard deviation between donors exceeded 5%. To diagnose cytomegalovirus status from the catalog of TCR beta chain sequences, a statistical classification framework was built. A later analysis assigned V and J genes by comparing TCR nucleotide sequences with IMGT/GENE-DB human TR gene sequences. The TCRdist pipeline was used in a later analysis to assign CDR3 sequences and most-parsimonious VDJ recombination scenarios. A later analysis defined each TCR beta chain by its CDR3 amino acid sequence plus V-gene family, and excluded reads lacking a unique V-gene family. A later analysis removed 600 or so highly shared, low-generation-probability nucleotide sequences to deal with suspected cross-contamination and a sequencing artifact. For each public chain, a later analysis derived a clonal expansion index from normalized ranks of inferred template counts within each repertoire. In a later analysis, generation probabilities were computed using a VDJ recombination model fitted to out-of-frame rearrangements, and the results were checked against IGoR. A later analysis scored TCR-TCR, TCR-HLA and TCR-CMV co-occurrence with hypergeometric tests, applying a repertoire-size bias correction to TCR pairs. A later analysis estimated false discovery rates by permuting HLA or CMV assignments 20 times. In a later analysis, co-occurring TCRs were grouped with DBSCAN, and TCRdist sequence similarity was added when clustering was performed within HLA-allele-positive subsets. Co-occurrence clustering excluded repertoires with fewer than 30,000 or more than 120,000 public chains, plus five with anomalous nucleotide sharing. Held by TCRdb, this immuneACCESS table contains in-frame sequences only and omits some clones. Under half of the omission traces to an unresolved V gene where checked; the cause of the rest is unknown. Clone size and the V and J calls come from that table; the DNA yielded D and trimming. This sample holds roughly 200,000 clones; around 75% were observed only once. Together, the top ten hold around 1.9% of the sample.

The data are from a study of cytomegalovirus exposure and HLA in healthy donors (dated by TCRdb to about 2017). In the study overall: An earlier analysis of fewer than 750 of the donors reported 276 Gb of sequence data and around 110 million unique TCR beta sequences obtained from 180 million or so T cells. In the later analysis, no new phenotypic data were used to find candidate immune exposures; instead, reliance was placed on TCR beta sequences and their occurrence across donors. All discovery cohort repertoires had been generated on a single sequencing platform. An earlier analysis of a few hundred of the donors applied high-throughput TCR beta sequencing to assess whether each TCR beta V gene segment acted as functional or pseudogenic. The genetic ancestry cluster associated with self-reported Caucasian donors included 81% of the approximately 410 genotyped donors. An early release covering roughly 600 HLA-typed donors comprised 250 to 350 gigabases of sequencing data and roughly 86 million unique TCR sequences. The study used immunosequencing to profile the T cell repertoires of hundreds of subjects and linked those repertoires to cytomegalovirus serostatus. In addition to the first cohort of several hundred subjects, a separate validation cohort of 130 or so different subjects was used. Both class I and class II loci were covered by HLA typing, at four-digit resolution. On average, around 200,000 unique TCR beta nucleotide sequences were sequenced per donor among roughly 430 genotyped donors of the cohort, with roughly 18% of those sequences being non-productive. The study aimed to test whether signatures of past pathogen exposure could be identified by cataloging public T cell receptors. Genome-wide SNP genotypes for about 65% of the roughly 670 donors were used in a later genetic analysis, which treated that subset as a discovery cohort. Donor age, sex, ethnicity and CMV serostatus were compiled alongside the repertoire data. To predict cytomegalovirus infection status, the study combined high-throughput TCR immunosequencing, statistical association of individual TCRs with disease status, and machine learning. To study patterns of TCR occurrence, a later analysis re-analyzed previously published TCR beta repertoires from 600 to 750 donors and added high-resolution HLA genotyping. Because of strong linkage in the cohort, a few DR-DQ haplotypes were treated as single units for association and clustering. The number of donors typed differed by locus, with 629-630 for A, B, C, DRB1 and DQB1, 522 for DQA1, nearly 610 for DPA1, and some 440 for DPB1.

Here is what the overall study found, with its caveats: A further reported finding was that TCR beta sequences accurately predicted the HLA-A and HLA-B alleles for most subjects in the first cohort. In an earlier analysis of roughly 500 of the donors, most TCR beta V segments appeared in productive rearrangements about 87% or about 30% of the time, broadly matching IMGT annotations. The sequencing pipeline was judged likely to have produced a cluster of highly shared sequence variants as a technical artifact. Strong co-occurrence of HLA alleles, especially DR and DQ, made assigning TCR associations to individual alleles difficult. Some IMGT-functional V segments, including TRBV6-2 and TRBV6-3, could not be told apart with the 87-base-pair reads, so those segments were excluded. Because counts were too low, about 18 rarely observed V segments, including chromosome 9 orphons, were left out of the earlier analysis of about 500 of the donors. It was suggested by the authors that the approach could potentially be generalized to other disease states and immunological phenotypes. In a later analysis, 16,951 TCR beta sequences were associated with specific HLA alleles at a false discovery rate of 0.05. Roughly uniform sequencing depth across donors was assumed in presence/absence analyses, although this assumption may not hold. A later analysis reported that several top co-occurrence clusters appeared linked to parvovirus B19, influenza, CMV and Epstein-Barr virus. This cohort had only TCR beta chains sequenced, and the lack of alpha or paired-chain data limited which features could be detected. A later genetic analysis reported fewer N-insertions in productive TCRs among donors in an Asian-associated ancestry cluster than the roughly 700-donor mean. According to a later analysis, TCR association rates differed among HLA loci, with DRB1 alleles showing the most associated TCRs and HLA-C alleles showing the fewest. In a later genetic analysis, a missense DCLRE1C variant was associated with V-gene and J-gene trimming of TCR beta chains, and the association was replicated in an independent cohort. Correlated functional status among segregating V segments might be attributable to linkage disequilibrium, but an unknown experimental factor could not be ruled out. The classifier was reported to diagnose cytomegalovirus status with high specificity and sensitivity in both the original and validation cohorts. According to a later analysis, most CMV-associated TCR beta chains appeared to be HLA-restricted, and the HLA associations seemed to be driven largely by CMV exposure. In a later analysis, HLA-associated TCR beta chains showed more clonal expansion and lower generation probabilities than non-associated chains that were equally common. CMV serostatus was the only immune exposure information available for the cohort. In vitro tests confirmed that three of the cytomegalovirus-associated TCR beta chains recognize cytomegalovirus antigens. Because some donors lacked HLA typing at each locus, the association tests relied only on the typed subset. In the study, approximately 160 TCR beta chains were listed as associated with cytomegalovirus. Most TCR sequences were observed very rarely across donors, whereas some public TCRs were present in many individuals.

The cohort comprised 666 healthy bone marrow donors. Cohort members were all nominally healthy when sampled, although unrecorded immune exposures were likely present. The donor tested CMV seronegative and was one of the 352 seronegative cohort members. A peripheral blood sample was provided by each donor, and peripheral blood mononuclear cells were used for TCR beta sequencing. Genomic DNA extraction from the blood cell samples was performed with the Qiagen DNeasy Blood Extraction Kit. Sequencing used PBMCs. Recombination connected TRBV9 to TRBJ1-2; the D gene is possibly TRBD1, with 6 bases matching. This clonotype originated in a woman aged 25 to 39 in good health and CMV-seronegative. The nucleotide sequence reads TGTGCCAGCAGCGTAGAGGGGGGGCCCGTTGGAGGCGGAGGGTTGAATAACTATGGCTACACCTTC. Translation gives CASSVEGGPVGGGGLNNYGYTF.